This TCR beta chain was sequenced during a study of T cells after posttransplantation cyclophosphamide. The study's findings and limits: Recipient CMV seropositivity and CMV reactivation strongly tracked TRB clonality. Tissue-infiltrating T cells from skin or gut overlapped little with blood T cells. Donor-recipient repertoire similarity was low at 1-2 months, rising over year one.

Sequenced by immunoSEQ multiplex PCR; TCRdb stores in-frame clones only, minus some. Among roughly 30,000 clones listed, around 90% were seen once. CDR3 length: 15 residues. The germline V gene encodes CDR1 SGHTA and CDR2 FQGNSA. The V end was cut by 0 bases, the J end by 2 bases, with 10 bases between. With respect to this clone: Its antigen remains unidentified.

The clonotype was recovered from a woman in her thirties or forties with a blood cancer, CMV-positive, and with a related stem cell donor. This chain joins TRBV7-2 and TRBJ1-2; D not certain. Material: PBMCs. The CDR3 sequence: CASSLANQRNYGYTF. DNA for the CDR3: TGTGCCAGCAGCTTAGCAAATCAGAGGAACTATGGCTACACCTTC.